Listed here are 14 T cell receptor beta chains from one sample, sequenced in a study of blood T cell repertoires in COVID-19. Libraries were prepared by immunoSEQ multiplex PCR; TCRdb keeps only in-frame clonotypes and omits some of them. The sample includes some 250,000 clones, 65% to 85% seen only once; the top ten take around 8.1%. Source material: peripheral blood. The receptors stem from a man in his forties or fifties with active or convalescent COVID-19.

The chain uses TRBV5-5 and TRBJ1-4; the D gene is possibly TRBD1 (6 bases). The CDR3 consists of 14 residues. The ends were cut back, 4 bases at V and 6 bases at J, with 13 bases in the middle. The germline CDR1 and CDR2 sequences are SGHKS and YYEKEE (reference sequence). CDR3 DNA sequence: TGTGCCAGCAGCCCCGGACAGATAGATGAAAAACTGTTTTTT. It specifies CASSPGQIDEKLFF.

J is TRBJ1-1 and V is TRBV30; D is uncertain. Germline loops: CDR1 GTSNPN, CDR2 SVGIG (reference sequence). V dropped 4 bases and J dropped 8 bases, with 11 bases sitting between them. This CDR3 is built from 11 residues. As DNA, the CDR3 is TGTGCCTGGACGGGTGCGAGCGAAGCTTTCTTT. Translation gives CAWTGASEAFF.

The CDR3 DNA reads as TGTGCCAGCAGTTACTCGACCAGGGGGAACACCGGGGAGCTGTTTTTT. Protein product: CASSYSTRGNTGELFF. The chain uses TRBV6-5 and TRBJ2-2; TRBD1 is a possible D gene (6 bases). Germline CDR1 and CDR2: MNHEY and SVGAGI. Deletions cut 0 bases from V and 1 base from J, with 9 bases between. The CDR3 totals 16 residues.

This chain joins TRBV18 and TRBJ1-3, with 8 bases matching TRBD1. The trim removed 6 bases at V and 0 bases at J, leaving 4 bases unmatched. Germline CDR1 reads KGHSH; CDR2 reads LQKENI. CDR3 size: 15 residues. CDR3 DNA sequence: TGTGCCAGCTCCCTCGGACAGGGCTCTGGAAACACCATATATTTT. Translated, it gives CASSLGQGSGNTIYF.

This chain links TRBV5-1 with TRBJ2-3, with a weak D call TRBD2 (5 bases). Germline CDR1 SGHRS, CDR2 YFSETQ. This CDR3 contains 15 residues. Trimming cost V 0 bases and J 2 bases, with 10 bases left between them. The CDR3 here is CASSLDGNPTDTQYF. The CDR3 nucleotides are TGCGCCAGCAGCTTGGACGGGAACCCCACAGATACGCAGTATTTT.

The V gene is TRBV9, the J gene TRBJ2-7; 10 bases match TRBD1. J was trimmed by 7 bases and V by 3 bases; bases with no gene match: 7. Germline CDR1 SGDLS, CDR2 YYNGEE. There are 14 residues in the CDR3. CDR3 nucleotides: TGTGCCAGCAGCGCCCCGGACAGGGGGTGGGAGCAGTACTTC. Protein product: CASSAPDRGWEQYF.

This clone has only a few counts. The chain recombines TRBV6-5 with TRBJ1-1; D not resolved. The length of the CDR3 is 16 residues. The V end lost 2 bases, the J end lost 0 bases, and 13 bases lay between the germline ends. Germline CDR1 and CDR2: MNHEY and SVGAGI. The CDR3 loop reads CASSYARGPLNTEAFF. CDR3 in DNA: TGTGCCAGCAGTTACGCTCGGGGTCCCTTGAACACTGAAGCTTTCTTT.

The rearrangement joins TRBV24-1 to TRBJ2-3, with D perhaps matching TRBD1 (6 bases). The CDR3 is 16 amino acids. Trimming pared 2 bases from V and 2 bases from J, leaving 13 bases between. CDR1 is KGHDR, CDR2 SFDVKD, per germline. The chain's CDR3 is CATSDWWDTDTDTQYF. CDR3 DNA: TGTGCCACCAGTGATTGGTGGGACACCGACACAGATACGCAGTATTTT.

The chain joins TRBV7-2 to TRBJ1-3; weak D call: TRBD1 (5 bases). This CDR3 has 17 amino acids. V dropped 6 bases and J dropped 0 bases, with 18 bases sitting between them. Germline V lookup: CDR1 SGHTA, CDR2 FQGNSA. CDR3 nucleotides: TGTGCCAGCAGACCACAGGCGGCCGGGAGCTCTGGAAACACCATATATTTT. Its translation: CASRPQAAGSSGNTIYF.

The V gene is TRBV19, the J gene TRBJ1-5; 8 bases line up with TRBD1. The germline gives CDR1 LNHDA, CDR2 SQIVND (reference sequence). The CDR3 runs to 13 residues. The ends lost 8 bases at V and 5 bases at J; junction bases unmatched: 5. The CDR3 coding sequence is TGTGCCAGTGGACAGGGCATATATCAGCCCCAGCATTTT. Translated, it gives CASGQGIYQPQHF.

This clone came up many times. V is TRBV7-2 and J is TRBJ2-7; TRBD2 matches at 10 bases. CDR1 SGHTA and CDR2 FQGNSA come from the germline V gene. Losses at the gene ends were 4 bases for V and 4 bases for J; bases not matched to a gene: 7. This CDR3 contains 15 residues. CDR3 region: CASSSDGTSAYEQYF. Here the CDR3 DNA reads TGTGCCAGCAGCTCAGACGGGACTAGCGCTTACGAGCAGTACTTC.

This clone appeared once. The chain employs TRBV2 and TRBJ1-1; 9 bases are shared with TRBD1. Germline-derived CDR1 and CDR2 are SNHLY and FYNNEI. Trimming removed 7 bases from V and 5 bases from J; junction bases left unmatched: 14. The CDR3 is 16 amino acids. The CDR3 DNA reads as TGTGCCAGCATTATATATACCGGGACAGGGATTACTGAAGCTTTCTTT. Translating it yields CASIIYTGTGITEAFF.

J is TRBJ2-3 and V is TRBV30, with a weak D call TRBD2 (6 bases). Per the germline V gene, CDR1 is GTSNPN and CDR2 is SVGIG (reference sequence). The V gene lost 0 bases and the J gene lost 0 bases, with 10 bases spanning the gap. The CDR3 consists of 15 residues. CDR3 sequence (DNA): TGTGCCTGGAGTGTAGGGACTCCTAGCACAGATACGCAGTATTTT. Translating gives CAWSVGTPSTDTQYF.

The J gene is TRBJ1-2, the V gene TRBV6-2 or TRBV6-3; tentatively, D is TRBD1 (6 bases). The V end lost 0 bases, the J end lost 10 bases, and 12 bases lay between the germline ends. Germline V lookup: CDR1 MNHEY, CDR2 SVGEGT. There are 13 residues in the CDR3. As DNA, the CDR3 is TGTGCCAGCAGTTACTCGTTCACAGGGCTCTACACCTTC. Protein: CASSYSFTGLYTF.